Shown below are 25 T cell receptor beta chains from a single sample sequenced in a study of T cells in Graves' hyperthyroidism and ophthalmopathy. Researchers took RNA transcripts and amplified the TCR beta CDR3 regions from them. HTBI primers were employed in a first-round RT-PCR of the TCR CDR3. One entry per CDR3 protein, called by TCRdb with MiXCR from the multiplex PCR reads. The sample has some 350,000 distinct CDR3 sequences; nearly 15% are singletons. What was sequenced was blood. Receptor source: a woman aged 55-69 years with Graves' ophthalmopathy.

This clonotype came up a few times. The gene calls are TRBV25-1 and TRBJ1-1; D call uncertain. V was clipped by 7 bases and J by 0 bases, with 12 bases between them. The germline gives CDR1 MGHDK, CDR2 SYGVNS. This CDR3 is built from 14 residues. DNA for the CDR3: TGTGCCAGCACCCGGGGAACCATGAACACTGAAGCTTTCTTT. Protein sequence: CASTRGTMNTEAFF.

This clonotype showed up just a few times. The genes are TRBV5-1 and TRBJ1-4, with a possible D match to TRBD1 (5 bases). The V end lost 1 base, the J end lost 3 bases, and 13 bases lay between the germline ends. The germline gives CDR1 SGHRS, CDR2 YFSETQ. The CDR3 runs 16 residues. As DNA, the CDR3 is TGCGCCAGCAGCTTGAACGGATGGGGGTCTAATGAAAAACTGTTTTTT. Protein sequence: CASSLNGWGSNEKLFF.

This chain connects TRBV9 to TRBJ2-2; D gene ambiguous. The CDR3 length is 15 residues. CDR1 and CDR2 from the germline V gene are SGDLS and YYNGEE. Trimming left V 0 bases short and J 6 bases short, with 12 bases between. CDR3 nucleotides: TGTGCCAGCAGCGTAGAGACGGAGAGTGCCGGGGAGCTGTTTTTT. Its protein is CASSVETESAGELFF. Full variable domain (remainder filled in from reference TRBV9 and TRBJ2-2): DSGVTQTPKHLITATGQRVTLRCSPRSGDLSVYWYQQSLDQGLQFLIQYYNGEERAKGNILERFSAQQFPDLHSELNLSSLELGDSALYFCASSVETESAGELFFGEGSRLTVL.

This clonotype has a count of ten or more. The rearrangement uses TRBV6-1 and TRBJ1-5, with D possibly matching TRBD1 (5 bases). V lost 7 bases, J lost 4 bases, and 11 bases lay in between. Germline CDR1 and CDR2: MNHNS and SASEGT. The CDR3 has 13 residues. In DNA, the CDR3 is TGTGCCAGCACCCCAGAGGGGAATCAGCCCCAGCATTTT. Its translation: CASTPEGNQPQHF.

This clonotype was counted at least ten times. The chain couples TRBV28 to TRBJ2-1; 13 nucleotides agree with TRBD2. With V trimmed by 2 bases and J by 2 bases, 15 bases remained unmatched. Germline lookup yields CDR1 MDHEN and CDR2 SYDVKM. The CDR3 is made up of 21 amino acids. The CDR3, as DNA: TGTGCCAGCAGTTTAGGTCCGGGGGGGACTAGCGGGATCAGGACCTACAATGAGCAGTTCTTC. It is translated as CASSLGPGGTSGIRTYNEQFF.

There are many counts of this clonotype. The V gene is TRBV11-1, the J gene TRBJ2-2; 10 bases fit TRBD2. Germline lookup yields CDR1 SGHAT and CDR2 FQDESV (reference sequence). CDR3 length: 17 amino acids. The junction had 9 bases not matched to a gene; V was cut back by 8 bases and J by 0 bases. CDR3 in amino acids: CASGSGRASPNTGELFF. In nucleotides, the CDR3 is TGTGCCAGCGGAAGCGGGAGGGCCTCCCCGAACACCGGGGAGCTGTTTTTT.

V gene TRBV4-1 combines with J gene TRBJ1-2, with 7 bases that match TRBD1. With V trimmed by 0 bases and J by 3 bases, 4 bases remained unmatched. Germline values: CDR1 MGHRA, CDR2 YSYEKL. The CDR3 has 15 amino acids. As DNA, the CDR3 is TGCGCCAGCAGCCAAGATGGAGGGGGCGACTATGGCTACACCTTC. This gives the protein CASSQDGGGDYGYTF.

This clonotype was picked up many times. The chain has TRBV7-3 and TRBJ2-3; 14 positions match TRBD2. The germline V gene has CDR1 SGHTA and CDR2 FQGTGA. There are 17 residues in the CDR3. J gave up 5 bases and V 5 bases, and 9 bases lay outside the gene matches. CDR3 residues: CASSPGLAGAPGDTQYF. The CDR3 bases are TGTGCCAGCAGCCCGGGACTAGCGGGAGCCCCGGGAGATACGCAGTATTTT.

This clonotype was seen ten or more times. This chain links TRBV10-3 with TRBJ2-1; 10 nucleotides line up with TRBD1. The trim removed 10 bases at V and 6 bases at J, leaving 3 bases unmatched. CDR3 length: 12 residues. Per the germline V gene, CDR1 is ENHRY and CDR2 is SYGVKD. As DNA, the CDR3 is TGTGCCACTGGACAGGGGGTCAATGAGCAGTTCTTC. Translating it yields CATGQGVNEQFF.

The table lists this clonotype with a few counts. This rearrangement joins TRBV6-1 to TRBJ2-3; D unclear. Trimming pared 6 bases from V and 2 bases from J, leaving 24 bases between. The CDR3 contains 18 residues. CDR1 MNHNS and CDR2 SASEGT come from the germline V gene. The CDR3 sequence: CASSRAGWARRFTDTQYF. CDR3 nucleotide sequence: TGTGCCAGCAGCCGGGCCGGGTGGGCGCGTAGATTCACAGATACGCAGTATTTT.

This clonotype was seen ten or more times. V gene TRBV15 combines with J gene TRBJ2-2, with 8 bases matching TRBD2. Germline CDR1 LNHNV, CDR2 YYDKDF (reference sequence). This CDR3 region has 16 residues. The J segment lost 3 bases and the V segment lost 2 bases, leaving 5 bases of the junction unmatched. The CDR3 bases are TGTGCCACCAGCAGACCGGCGGGGGGCTACACCGGGGAGCTGTTTTTT. Amino acid sequence: CATSRPAGGYTGELFF.

J is TRBJ2-7 and V is TRBV6-1, with TRBD1 identical over 7 bases. The CDR3 sequence is 15 residues long. Trimming at V came to 5 bases and at J to 0 bases, leaving 7 bases not matched to a gene. In germline, CDR1 is MNHNS, CDR2 SASEGT. CDR3 DNA sequence: TGTGCCAGCAGTCCCGGACAGGTGAGCTCCTACGAGCAGTACTTC. Its protein product is CASSPGQVSSYEQYF.

This clonotype was found many times. CDR3 bases: TGCAGTGCTAGGCCACTAGCGGCCGCCTACAATGAGCAGTTCTTC. Encoded protein: CSARPLAAAYNEQFF. The rearrangement uses TRBV20-1 and TRBJ2-1, with 8 bases matching TRBD2. The trim removed 3 bases at V and 2 bases at J, leaving 6 bases unmatched. The CDR3 covers 15 residues. The V gene's germline CDR1 is DFQATT and CDR2 SNEGSKA (reference sequence).

This clonotype was detected only a few times. V and J are TRBV5-1 and TRBJ2-4; perhaps D is TRBD1 or TRBD2 (5 bases each). CDR3 length: 14 amino acids. The V end was cut by 0 bases, the J end by 5 bases, with 9 bases between. The germline gives CDR1 SGHRS, CDR2 YFSETQ. The DNA for the CDR3 is TGCGCCAGCAGCTTGGGATTGGGGGAAAACATTCAGTACTTC. This codes for CASSLGLGENIQYF.

Ten or more counts support this clonotype. V and J are TRBV5-1 and TRBJ1-2; unclear D gene. The CDR3 contains 13 residues. The V gene's germline CDR1 is SGHRS and CDR2 YFSETQ. The V and J ends lost 0 bases and 5 bases respectively, with 8 bases between them. DNA of the CDR3: TGCGCCAGCAGCTTGGAGTCAGCTTATGGCTACACCTTC. Protein: CASSLESAYGYTF. Combining the CDR3 with reference TRBV5-1 and TRBJ1-2 gives the whole variable domain KAGVTQTPRYLIKTRGQQVTLSCSPISGHRSVSWYQQTPGQGLQFLFEYFSETQRNKGNFPGRFSGRQFSNSRSEMNVSTLELGDSALYLCASSLESAYGYTFGSGTRLTVV.

This clonotype was recorded a few times. The rearrangement joins TRBV20-1 to TRBJ1-4, with D possibly matching TRBD1 (6 bases). From germline, CDR1 is DFQATT and CDR2 SNEGSKA (reference sequence). The CDR3 extends over 15 amino acids. The V end was cut by 0 bases, the J end by 7 bases, with 15 bases between. The CDR3 reads CSAREIGRGGEKLFF. The CDR3 DNA reads TGCAGTGCTAGAGAGATAGGCAGGGGAGGTGAAAAACTGTTTTTT.

This clonotype was recorded at least ten times. The chain employs TRBV28 and TRBJ2-7, with 8 bases aligning to TRBD1. Germline CDR1 MDHEN, CDR2 SYDVKM. The J segment lost 2 bases and the V segment lost 4 bases, leaving 10 bases of the junction unmatched. The CDR3 loop spans 16 amino acids. CDR3 residues: CASSSQRQGRPYEQYF. Written as DNA, the CDR3 is TGTGCCAGCAGTTCCCAGCGACAGGGGAGGCCCTACGAGCAGTACTTC.

This clonotype occurred many times. The chain is built from TRBV5-1 and TRBJ2-1; D is uncertain. V lost 4 bases and J lost 13, with 12 bases in between. Germline V CDR1 and CDR2: SGHRS, YFSETQ. CDR3 size: 11 residues. As DNA, the CDR3 is TGCGCCAGCAGCCGCGATGTGTTCCAGTTCTTC. Protein: CASSRDVFQFF.

This clonotype was detected many times. Here the CDR3 DNA reads TGTGCCAGCAGAGACACAGGGACGGGTCAGCCCCAGCATTTT. Residues: CASRDTGTGQPQHF. This chain links TRBV2 with TRBJ1-5; tentative D call: TRBD1 (6 bases). The V end lost 6 bases, the J end lost 6 bases, and 15 bases lay between the germline ends. Germline CDR1 is SNHLY and CDR2 is FYNNEI. The CDR3 has 14 residues.

This clonotype was seen many times. This chain connects TRBV28 to TRBJ1-2; no clear D. V lost 1 base and J 4 bases, leaving 10 bases between the germline ends. Germline assignment: CDR1 MDHEN and CDR2 SYDVKM. The CDR3 is made up of 14 amino acids. The CDR3 DNA follows: TGTGCCAGCAGTTTATACCCCCGGGGCTATGGCTACACCTTC. This encodes CASSLYPRGYGYTF.

This clonotype was counted ten times or more. V and J are TRBV7-9 and TRBJ2-1; D gene uncertain. The CDR3 runs 12 residues. Trimming took off 5 bases at V and 5 bases at J, with 7 bases between the two ends. The germline V gene encodes CDR1 SEHNR and CDR2 FQNEAQ (reference sequence). CDR3 residues: CASSRWDNEQFF. DNA of the CDR3: TGTGCCAGCAGCAGGTGGGACAATGAGCAGTTCTTC.

This clonotype was observed at least ten times. V usage is TRBV10-3 and J usage is TRBJ1-2; 10 bases map to TRBD1. This CDR3 spans 15 amino acids. Germline V CDR1 and CDR2: ENHRY, SYGVKD. J lost 4 bases, V lost 5 bases, and 7 bases had no gene match. The chain's CDR3 is CAISSDRGTGYGYTF. The CDR3 DNA reads as TGTGCCATCAGTTCGGACAGGGGGACCGGCTATGGCTACACCTTC.

The rearrangement uses TRBV20-1 and TRBJ1-2, with TRBD1 matching 8 bases. This CDR3 spans 17 amino acids. CDR1 DFQATT and CDR2 SNEGSKA come from the germline V gene (reference sequence). J was trimmed by 6 bases and V by 0 bases; bases with no gene match: 15. The CDR3 DNA sequence: TGCAGTGCTAGAGATACAGGACAGGGCATCTTGTTCCATGGCTACACCTTC. Translating gives CSARDTGQGILFHGYTF.

The V call is TRBV20-1, the J call TRBJ2-1, with D perhaps matching TRBD1 (6 bases). V lost 1 base and J lost 0, with 10 bases in between. Germline assignment: CDR1 DFQATT and CDR2 SNEGSKA (reference sequence). The CDR3 contains 15 residues. The CDR3 sequence: CSARGTASSYNEQFF. The CDR3 nucleotides read TGCAGTGCTAGAGGGACAGCCAGCTCCTACAATGAGCAGTTCTTC.

The V and J genes are TRBV6-1 and TRBJ1-4; D perhaps matches TRBD1 (6 bases). CDR1 MNHNS and CDR2 SASEGT come from the germline V gene. The CDR3 contains 17 residues. V dropped 2 bases and J dropped 2 bases, with 15 bases sitting between them. The CDR3: CASSEFHTGPTNEKLFF. Here the CDR3 DNA reads TGTGCCAGCAGTGAATTTCATACAGGGCCCACTAATGAAAAACTGTTTTTT.